This TCR beta chain was captured in a study of response to subunit inactivated influenza vaccine (dated by TCRdb to about 2018). Notes on the research overall: Deep quantitative T cell receptor repertoire profiling was used in the study to track responses to a trivalent subunit inactivated influenza vaccine.

Receptor amplification or capture employed RT-PCR. The sequencer was an Illumina HiSeq 2500. Through fastp at Q25 and MiXCR, TCRdb rebuilt clones from the public reads, retaining in-frame beta chains. All rows with the same CDR3 protein become a single entry with the most common DNA and genes. Present in this sample are 750,000 to 850,000 distinct CDR3 sequences, around 20% of which were seen just once. The top ten constitute 11% of the sample. On the study overall, not on this receptor specifically: According to the authors, only a limited number of new T cells may be recruited by each seasonal influenza vaccination.

There are 15 amino acids in the CDR3, from cysteine to phenylalanine inclusive. The CDR3 DNA has 45 bases and is translated from base 1. Relative to germline, V is missing 1 base and J is missing 6 bases, with 9 bases of the junction outside any gene match. On this clonotype itself: Its binding antigen is unknown. No base quality values were provided; no much bigger clone lies one nucleotide off.

The chain couples TRBV12-3 or TRBV12-4 to TRBJ2-7; TRBD2 fits 7 bases in the junction. Here the sequenced sample was PBMCs from blood, taken more than 4 days after vaccination. The receptor was isolated from a man aged 50-59 years who received an inactivated influenza vaccine. Donor details come from another sample of the same person, matched by shared clones. The nucleotides are TGTGCCAGCAGTTTAGGGGGGGGGAGAGTGGTCGAGCAGTACTTC. It encodes CASSLGGGRVVEQYF.